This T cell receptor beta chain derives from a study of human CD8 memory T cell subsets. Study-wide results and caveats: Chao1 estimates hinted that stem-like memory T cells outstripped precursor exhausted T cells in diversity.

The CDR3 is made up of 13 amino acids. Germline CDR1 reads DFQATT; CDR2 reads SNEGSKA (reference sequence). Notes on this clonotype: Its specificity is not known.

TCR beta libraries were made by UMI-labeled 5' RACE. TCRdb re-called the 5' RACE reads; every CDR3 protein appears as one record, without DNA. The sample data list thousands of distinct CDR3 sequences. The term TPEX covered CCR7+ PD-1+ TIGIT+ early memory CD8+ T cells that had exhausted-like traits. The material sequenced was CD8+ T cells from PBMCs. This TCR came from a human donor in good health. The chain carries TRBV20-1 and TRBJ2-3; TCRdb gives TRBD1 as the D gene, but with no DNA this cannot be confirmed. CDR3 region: CSGGIGEADTQYF.